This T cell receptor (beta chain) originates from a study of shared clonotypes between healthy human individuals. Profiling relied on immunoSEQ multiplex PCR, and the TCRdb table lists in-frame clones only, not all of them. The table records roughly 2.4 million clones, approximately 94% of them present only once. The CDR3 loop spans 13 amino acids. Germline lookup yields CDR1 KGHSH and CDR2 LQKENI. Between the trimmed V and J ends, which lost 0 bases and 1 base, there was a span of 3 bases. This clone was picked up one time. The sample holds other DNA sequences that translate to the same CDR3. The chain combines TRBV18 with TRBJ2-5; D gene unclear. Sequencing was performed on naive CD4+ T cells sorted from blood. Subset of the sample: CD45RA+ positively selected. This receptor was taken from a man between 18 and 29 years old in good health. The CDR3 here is CASSPPIQETQYF. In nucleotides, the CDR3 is TGTGCCAGCTCACCACCGATCCAAGAGACCCAGTACTTC.